The 14 T cell receptor beta chains below come from one sample, sequenced in a study of PD-1 blockade in classical Hodgkin lymphoma. Time point: cycle 4 day 1 (C4D1), after five to seven weeks of nivolumab. Relapse after autologous stem cell transplantation occurred in every patient, and brentuximab vedotin exposure varied. Only in-frame clones appear in the TCRdb table, and some are missing; sequencing was by immunoSEQ multiplex PCR. The sample gives 50,000 to 65,000 clones, more than 90% of which show up once; around 8% is in the top ten. This sample comprised peripheral blood mononuclear cells (PBMCs), obtained before the fourth cycle of nivolumab. The receptors were sampled from a human donor with classical Hodgkin lymphoma.

The chain couples TRBV6-1 to TRBJ2-3; possibly TRBD2 for D (5 bases). The CDR3 has 16 amino acids. The V and J ends lost 4 bases and 8 bases respectively, with 22 bases between them. CDR1 and CDR2 (germline): MNHNS, SASEGT. The CDR3 DNA reads TGTGCCAGCAGTGGGAAGAGCGAACTAGTTTATGGTACGCAGTATTTT. This sequence encodes CASSGKSELVYGTQYF.

The J gene is TRBJ2-5, the V gene TRBV11-2; 12 nucleotides line up with TRBD2. The J segment lost 5 bases and the V segment lost 5 bases, leaving 3 bases of the junction unmatched. CDR3 size: 14 residues. Germline V gene lookup returns CDR1 SGHAT and CDR2 FQNNGV. The CDR3 is CASSRLAGAETQYF. Written as DNA, the CDR3 is TGTGCCAGCAGCAGACTAGCGGGAGCGGAGACCCAGTACTTC.

The V and J genes are TRBV11-3 and TRBJ2-5, with D perhaps TRBD1 (5 bases). The V and J ends lost 5 bases and 5 bases respectively, with 12 bases between them. Germline CDR1 is SGHNT and CDR2 is YENEEA. The CDR3 extends over 13 amino acids. The CDR3: CASSPGLLETQYF. The CDR3 coding sequence is TGTGCCAGCAGCCCAGGGTTATTGGAGACCCAGTACTTC.

The chain has TRBV19 and TRBJ1-4; D not certain. Trimming cost V 6 bases and J 5 bases, with 16 bases left between them. This CDR3 is built from 15 residues. The germline CDR1 and CDR2 sequences are LNHDA and SQIVND (reference sequence). CDR3 residues: CASSDPSLGNEKLFF. In nucleotides, the CDR3 is TGTGCCAGTAGCGACCCATCTTTGGGGAATGAAAAACTGTTTTTT.

The J gene is TRBJ2-5, the V gene TRBV7-6; 7 positions match TRBD1. The V and J ends lost 5 bases and 0 bases, in that order; junction bases with no gene match: 6. The CDR3 is made up of 15 amino acids. CDR1 and CDR2 from the germline V gene are SGHVS and FNYEAQ. The CDR3 here is CASSRGQKYQETQYF. The CDR3 bases are TGTGCCAGCAGCCGGGGACAGAAGTACCAAGAGACCCAGTACTTC.

This chain joins TRBV10-3 and TRBJ1-3, with D perhaps matching TRBD1 (6 bases). The CDR3 extends over 14 amino acids. Germline-derived CDR1 and CDR2 are ENHRY and SYGVKD. Deletions cut 7 bases from V and 1 base from J, with 11 bases between. The CDR3 loop reads CAITGQFSGNTIYF. The CDR3 DNA follows: TGTGCCATCACTGGACAGTTTTCTGGAAACACCATATATTTT.

This chain connects TRBV5-6 to TRBJ2-7; possibly TRBD1 for D (5 bases). The germline V and J ends were trimmed by 4 bases and 4 bases, with 12 bases remaining between them. This CDR3 region has 13 residues. Germline V gene sequence: CDR1 SGHDT, CDR2 YYEEEE. This CDR3 is CASSKSTVYEQYF. As DNA, the CDR3 is TGTGCCAGCAGCAAATCGACAGTTTACGAGCAGTACTTC.

This chain joins TRBV5-1 and TRBJ1-6, with TRBD1 identical over 9 bases. The V gene's germline CDR1 is SGHRS and CDR2 YFSETQ. The J segment lost 7 bases and the V segment lost 3 bases, leaving 5 bases of the junction unmatched. The CDR3 contains 15 residues. The chain's CDR3 is CASSSAGTGNSPLHF. CDR3 nucleotides: TGCGCCAGCAGCTCCGCCGGGACAGGGAATTCACCCCTCCACTTT. Full variable domain (outside the CDR3, taken from reference TRBV5-1 and TRBJ1-6): KAGVTQTPRYLIKTRGQQVTLSCSPISGHRSVSWYQQTPGQGLQFLFEYFSETQRNKGNFPGRFSGRQFSNSRSEMNVSTLELGDSALYLCASSSAGTGNSPLHFGNGTRLTVT.

The chain is built from TRBV2 and TRBJ1-4; unclear D gene. The CDR3 consists of 12 residues. V was trimmed by 3 bases and J by 14 bases, leaving 13 bases between them. CDR1 and CDR2 from the germline V gene are SNHLY and FYNNEI. The CDR3 nucleotides read TGTGCCAGCAGTGATTGGGGAGCCGGGCTGTTTTTT. It yields the protein CASSDWGAGLFF.

The genes are TRBV28 and TRBJ2-5; 7 bases match TRBD1. This CDR3 comprises 13 residues. The germline CDR1 and CDR2 sequences are MDHEN and SYDVKM. Trimming removed 8 bases from V and 2 bases from J; junction bases left unmatched: 5. This CDR3 is CASRPTGQETQYF. The DNA of the CDR3 is TGTGCCAGCCGACCGACAGGGCAAGAGACCCAGTACTTC. Full variable domain (remainder filled in from reference TRBV28 and TRBJ2-5): DVKVTQSSRYLVKRTGEKVFLECVQDMDHENMFWYRQDPGLGLRLIYFSYDVKMKEKGDIPEGYSVSREKKERFSLILESASTNQTSMYLCASRPTGQETQYFGPGTRLLVL.

This clone was recorded once. V and J are TRBV28 and TRBJ1-1; TRBD1 might be the D (5 bases). There are 17 residues in the CDR3. V lost 5 bases and J 2 bases, leaving 21 bases between the germline ends. CDR1 is MDHEN and CDR2 is SYDVKM in the germline V gene. The DNA of the CDR3 is TGTGCCAGCAGTCCAATTGGGACGGACGCACTTAACACTGAAGCTTTCTTT. Translation: CASSPIGTDALNTEAFF.

The chain recombines TRBV18 with TRBJ1-1; D possibly corresponds to TRBD1 (6 bases). The germline V gene encodes CDR1 KGHSH and CDR2 LQKENI. The CDR3 consists of 14 residues. V dropped 3 bases and J dropped 3 bases, with 11 bases sitting between them. The CDR3 DNA reads as TGTGCCAGCTCACCGAACAGGGCGGACACTGAAGCTTTCTTT. Residues: CASSPNRADTEAFF.

The chain uses TRBV5-8 and TRBJ2-7; D perhaps matches TRBD2 (5 bases). V was cut by 0 bases and J by 2 bases, with 6 bases left in between. Germline V gene sequence: CDR1 SGHTS, CDR2 YDEGEE. The CDR3 loop spans 13 amino acids. This CDR3 reads CASSLELAYEQYF. CDR3 nucleotides: TGTGCCAGCAGCTTGGAACTAGCCTACGAGCAGTACTTC.

This chain joins TRBV7-9 and TRBJ2-1; TRBD2 agrees at 14 bases. The CDR3 is 15 residues long. Germline CDR1 and CDR2: SEHNR and FQNEAQ (reference sequence). J gave up 7 bases and V 5 bases, and 4 bases lay outside the gene matches. CDR3 DNA: TGTGCCAGCAGCCGGACTAGCGGGGGGATAAATGAGCAGTTCTTC. It specifies CASSRTSGGINEQFF.